This section outlines one TCR beta chain sequence together with its context. The CDR3 loop spans 15 amino acids. Trimming removed 0 bases at V and 8 bases at J, with 13 bases between. The data were obtained in a study of T cells after yellow fever vaccination. TCRdb re-derived calls from the 5' RACE reads in MiXCR, one entry per CDR3 protein. The sample shows 160,000 or so distinct CDR3 sequences, 6% to 7.5% of them seen only once. The TCR sequence derives from a man between 18 and 35 years old who received the YFV17D yellow fever vaccine. The material was CD4+ T cells sorted from PBMCs, obtained 5 to 6 days after the first yellow fever vaccination. The V gene is TRBV12-3 or TRBV12-4, the J gene TRBJ1-4, with D unresolved. The CDR3 nucleotides read TGTGCCAGCAGTTTAGCTTCTGGGTCAGGCGAAAAACTGTTTTTT. The encoded protein is CASSLASGSGEKLFF.